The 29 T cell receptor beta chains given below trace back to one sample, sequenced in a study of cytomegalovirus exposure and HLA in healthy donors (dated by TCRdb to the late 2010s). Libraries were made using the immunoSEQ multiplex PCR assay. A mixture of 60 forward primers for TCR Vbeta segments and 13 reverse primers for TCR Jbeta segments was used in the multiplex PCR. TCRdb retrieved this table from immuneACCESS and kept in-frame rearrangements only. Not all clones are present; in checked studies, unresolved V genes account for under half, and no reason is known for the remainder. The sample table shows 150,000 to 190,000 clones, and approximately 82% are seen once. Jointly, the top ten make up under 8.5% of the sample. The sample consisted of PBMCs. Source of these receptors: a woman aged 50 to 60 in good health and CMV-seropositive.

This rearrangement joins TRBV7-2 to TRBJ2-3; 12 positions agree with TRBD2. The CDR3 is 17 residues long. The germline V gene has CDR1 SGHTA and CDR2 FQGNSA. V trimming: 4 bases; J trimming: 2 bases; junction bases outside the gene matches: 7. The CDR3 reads CASSSRRTSGTTDTQYF. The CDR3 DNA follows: TGTGCCAGCAGCTCGCGGCGGACTAGCGGGACCACAGATACGCAGTATTTT.

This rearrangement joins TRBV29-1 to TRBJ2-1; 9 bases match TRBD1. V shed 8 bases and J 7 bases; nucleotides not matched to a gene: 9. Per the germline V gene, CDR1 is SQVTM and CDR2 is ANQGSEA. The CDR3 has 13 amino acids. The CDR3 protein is CSQKTGGLNEQFF. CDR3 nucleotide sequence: TGCAGCCAAAAAACAGGGGGCCTTAATGAGCAGTTCTTC.

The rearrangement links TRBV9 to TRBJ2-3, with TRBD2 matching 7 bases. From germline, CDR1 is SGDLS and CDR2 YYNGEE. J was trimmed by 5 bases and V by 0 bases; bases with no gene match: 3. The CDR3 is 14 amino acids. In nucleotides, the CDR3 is TGTGCCAGCAGCGTAGCTGGGGGGGGAGATACGCAGTATTTT. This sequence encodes CASSVAGGGDTQYF.

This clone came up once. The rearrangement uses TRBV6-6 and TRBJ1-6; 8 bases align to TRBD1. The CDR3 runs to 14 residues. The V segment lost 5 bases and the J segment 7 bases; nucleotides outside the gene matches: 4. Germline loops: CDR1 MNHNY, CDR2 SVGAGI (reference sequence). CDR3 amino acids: CASSIRTGNSPLHF. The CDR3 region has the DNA TGTGCCAGCAGTATCAGGACAGGGAATTCACCCCTCCACTTT.

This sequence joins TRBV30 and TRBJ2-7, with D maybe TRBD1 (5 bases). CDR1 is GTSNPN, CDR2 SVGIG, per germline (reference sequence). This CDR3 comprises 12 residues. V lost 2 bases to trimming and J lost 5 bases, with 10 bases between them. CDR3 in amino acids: CAWSRQPHEQYF. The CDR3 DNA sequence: TGTGCCTGGAGTCGACAGCCCCACGAGCAGTACTTC.

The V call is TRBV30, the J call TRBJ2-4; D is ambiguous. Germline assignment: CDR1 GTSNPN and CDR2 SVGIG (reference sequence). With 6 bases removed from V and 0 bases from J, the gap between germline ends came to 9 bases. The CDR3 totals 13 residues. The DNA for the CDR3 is TGTGCCTGCACCACTCTAGCCAAAAACATTCAGTACTTC. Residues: CACTTLAKNIQYF.

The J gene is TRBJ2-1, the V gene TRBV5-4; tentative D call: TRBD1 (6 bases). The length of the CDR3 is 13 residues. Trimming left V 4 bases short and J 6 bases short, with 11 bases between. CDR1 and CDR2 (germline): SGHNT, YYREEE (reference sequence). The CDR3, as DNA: TGTGCCAGCAGCCGTCTAGGGGGCAATGAGCAGTTCTTC. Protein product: CASSRLGGNEQFF.

The CDR3 spells CASSESVFNYGYTF. The CDR3 DNA reads TGTGCCAGCAGTGAATCGGTATTTAACTATGGCTACACCTTC. The chain uses TRBV2 and TRBJ1-2; D remains unclear. The germline V and J ends were trimmed by 2 bases and 1 base, with 8 bases remaining between them. Germline assignment: CDR1 SNHLY and CDR2 FYNNEI. This CDR3 spans 14 amino acids.

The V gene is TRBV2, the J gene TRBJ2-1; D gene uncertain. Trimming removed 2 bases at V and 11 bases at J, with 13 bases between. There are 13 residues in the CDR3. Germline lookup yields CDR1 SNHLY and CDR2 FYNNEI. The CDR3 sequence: CASSERARRKQFF. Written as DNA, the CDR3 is TGTGCCAGCAGTGAACGAGCCCGCAGGAAGCAGTTCTTC.

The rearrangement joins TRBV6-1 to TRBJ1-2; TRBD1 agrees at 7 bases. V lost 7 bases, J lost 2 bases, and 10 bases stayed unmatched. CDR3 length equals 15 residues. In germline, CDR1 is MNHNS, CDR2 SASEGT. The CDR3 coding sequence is TGTGCCAGCAAGAATGACAGGGAAGGGAACTATGGCTACACCTTC. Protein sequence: CASKNDREGNYGYTF.

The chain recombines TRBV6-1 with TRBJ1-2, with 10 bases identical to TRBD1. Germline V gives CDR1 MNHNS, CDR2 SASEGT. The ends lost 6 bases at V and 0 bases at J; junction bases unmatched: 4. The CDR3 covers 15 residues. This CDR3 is CASRPGQGSNYGYTF. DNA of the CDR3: TGTGCCAGCAGACCGGGACAGGGGTCTAACTATGGCTACACCTTC.

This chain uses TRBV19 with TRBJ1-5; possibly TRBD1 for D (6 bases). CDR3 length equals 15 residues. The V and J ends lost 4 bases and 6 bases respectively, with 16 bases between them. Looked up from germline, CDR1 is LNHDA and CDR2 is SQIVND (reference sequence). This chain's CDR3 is CASSSYITGSQPQHF. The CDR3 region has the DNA TGTGCCAGTAGTAGCTATATTACAGGGTCTCAGCCCCAGCATTTT.

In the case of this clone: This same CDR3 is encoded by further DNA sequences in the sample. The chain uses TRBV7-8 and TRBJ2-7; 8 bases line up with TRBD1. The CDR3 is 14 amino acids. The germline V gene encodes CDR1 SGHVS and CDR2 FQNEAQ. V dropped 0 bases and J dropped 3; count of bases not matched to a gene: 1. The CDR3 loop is CASSLAGQGYEQYF. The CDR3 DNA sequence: TGTGCCAGCAGCTTAGCTGGACAGGGCTACGAGCAGTACTTC. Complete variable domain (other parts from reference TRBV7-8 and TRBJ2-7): GAGVSQSPRYKVAKRGQDVALRCDPISGHVSLFWYQQALGQGPEFLTYFQNEAQLDKSGLPSDRFFAERPEGSVSTLKIQRTQQEDSAVYLCASSLAGQGYEQYFGPGTRLTVT.

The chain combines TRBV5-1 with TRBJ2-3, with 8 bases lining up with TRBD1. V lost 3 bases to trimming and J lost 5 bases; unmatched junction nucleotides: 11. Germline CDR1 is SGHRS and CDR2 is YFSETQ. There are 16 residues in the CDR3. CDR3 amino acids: CASSSNSRGRGDTQYF. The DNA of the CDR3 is TGCGCCAGCAGCTCAAACTCCAGGGGGCGGGGAGATACGCAGTATTTT. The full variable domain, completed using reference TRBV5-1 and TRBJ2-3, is KAGVTQTPRYLIKTRGQQVTLSCSPISGHRSVSWYQQTPGQGLQFLFEYFSETQRNKGNFPGRFSGRQFSNSRSEMNVSTLELGDSALYLCASSSNSRGRGDTQYFGPGTRLTVL.

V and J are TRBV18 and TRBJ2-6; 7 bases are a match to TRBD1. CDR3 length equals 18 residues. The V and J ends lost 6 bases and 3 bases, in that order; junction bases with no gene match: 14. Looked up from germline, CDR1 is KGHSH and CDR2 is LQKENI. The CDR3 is CASSFRGQPTHGANVLTF. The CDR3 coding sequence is TGTGCCAGCTCCTTCAGGGGACAGCCCACCCATGGGGCCAACGTCCTGACTTTC.

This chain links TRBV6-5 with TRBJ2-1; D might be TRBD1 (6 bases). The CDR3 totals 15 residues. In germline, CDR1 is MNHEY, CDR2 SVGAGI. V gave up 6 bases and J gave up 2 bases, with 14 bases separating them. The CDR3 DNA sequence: TGTGCCAGCAGGGATGGGGGCTTGACCTACAATGAGCAGTTCTTC. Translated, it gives CASRDGGLTYNEQFF.

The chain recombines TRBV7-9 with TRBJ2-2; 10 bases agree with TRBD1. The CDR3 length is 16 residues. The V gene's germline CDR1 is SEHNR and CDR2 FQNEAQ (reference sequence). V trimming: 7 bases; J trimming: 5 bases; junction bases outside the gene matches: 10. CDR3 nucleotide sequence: TGTGCCAGCACCCGAACGTGGACAGGGGGTACCGGGGAGCTGTTTTTT. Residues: CASTRTWTGGTGELFF.

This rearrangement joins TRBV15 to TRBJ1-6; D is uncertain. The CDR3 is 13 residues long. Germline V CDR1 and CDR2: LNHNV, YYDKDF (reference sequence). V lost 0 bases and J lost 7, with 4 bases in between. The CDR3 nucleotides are TGTGCCACCAGCAGAGACTTAAATTCACCCCTCCACTTT. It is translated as CATSRDLNSPLHF.

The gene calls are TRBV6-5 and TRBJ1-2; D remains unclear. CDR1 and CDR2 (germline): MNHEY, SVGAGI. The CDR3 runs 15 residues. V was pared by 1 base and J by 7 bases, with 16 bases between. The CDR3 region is CASSYFLGSYGGYTF. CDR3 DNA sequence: TGTGCCAGCAGTTACTTCTTAGGGAGTTATGGTGGCTACACCTTC.

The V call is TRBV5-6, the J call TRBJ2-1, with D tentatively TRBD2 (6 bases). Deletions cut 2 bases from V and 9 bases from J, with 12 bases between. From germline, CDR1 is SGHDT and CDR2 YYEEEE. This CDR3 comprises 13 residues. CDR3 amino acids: CASSFPGVGEQFF. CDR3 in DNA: TGTGCCAGCAGCTTTCCGGGGGTCGGTGAGCAGTTCTTC. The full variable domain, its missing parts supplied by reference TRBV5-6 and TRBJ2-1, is DAGVTQSPTHLIKTRGQQVTLRCSPKSGHDTVSWYQQALGQGPQFIFQYYEEEERQRGNFPDRFSGHQFPNYSSELNVNALLLGDSALYLCASSFPGVGEQFFGPGTRLTVL.

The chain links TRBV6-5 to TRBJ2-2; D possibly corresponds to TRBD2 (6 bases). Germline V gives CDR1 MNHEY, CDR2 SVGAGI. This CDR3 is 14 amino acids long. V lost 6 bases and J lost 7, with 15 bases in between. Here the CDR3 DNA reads TGTGCCAGCAGCGTCGGGAGTTTGGGCGGGGAGCTGTTTTTT. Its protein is CASSVGSLGGELFF.

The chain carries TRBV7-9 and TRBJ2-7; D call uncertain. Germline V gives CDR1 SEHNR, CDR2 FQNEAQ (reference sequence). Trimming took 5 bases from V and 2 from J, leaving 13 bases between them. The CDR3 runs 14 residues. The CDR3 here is CASSASPRTYEQYF. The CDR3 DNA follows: TGTGCCAGCAGCGCGTCTCCTAGGACCTACGAGCAGTACTTC. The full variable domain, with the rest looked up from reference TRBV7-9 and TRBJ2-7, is DTGVSQNPRHKITKRGQNVTFRCDPISEHNRLYWYRQTLGQGPEFLTYFQNEAQLEKSRLLSDRFSAERPKGSFSTLEIQRTEQGDSAMYLCASSASPRTYEQYFGPGTRLTVT.

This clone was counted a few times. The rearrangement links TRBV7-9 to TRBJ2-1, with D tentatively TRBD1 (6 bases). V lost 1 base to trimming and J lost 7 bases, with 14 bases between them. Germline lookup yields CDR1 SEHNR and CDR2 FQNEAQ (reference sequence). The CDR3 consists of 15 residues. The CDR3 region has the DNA TGTGCCAGCAGCTTAGGCCAGGGGAGCGCAAATGAGCAGTTCTTC. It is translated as CASSLGQGSANEQFF.

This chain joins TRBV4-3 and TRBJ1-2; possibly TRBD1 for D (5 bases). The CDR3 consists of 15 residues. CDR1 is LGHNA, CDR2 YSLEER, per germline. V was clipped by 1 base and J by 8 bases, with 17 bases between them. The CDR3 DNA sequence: TGCGCCAGCAGCCAAGGAGGACGGGGGTCGGGCGGCTACACCTTC. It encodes CASSQGGRGSGGYTF.

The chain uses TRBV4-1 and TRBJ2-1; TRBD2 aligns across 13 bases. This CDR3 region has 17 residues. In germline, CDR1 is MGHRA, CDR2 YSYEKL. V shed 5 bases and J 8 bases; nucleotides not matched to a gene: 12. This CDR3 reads CASSSYHGTSGVYEQFF. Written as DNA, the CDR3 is TGCGCCAGCAGCTCCTACCACGGGACTAGCGGGGTATATGAGCAGTTCTTC.

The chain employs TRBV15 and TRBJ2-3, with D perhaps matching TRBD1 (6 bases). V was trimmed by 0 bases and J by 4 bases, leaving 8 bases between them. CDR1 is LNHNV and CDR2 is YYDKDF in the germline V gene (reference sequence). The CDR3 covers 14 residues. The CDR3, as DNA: TGTGCCACCAGCAGAGAACAGGGCCCAGATACGCAGTATTTT. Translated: CATSREQGPDTQYF.

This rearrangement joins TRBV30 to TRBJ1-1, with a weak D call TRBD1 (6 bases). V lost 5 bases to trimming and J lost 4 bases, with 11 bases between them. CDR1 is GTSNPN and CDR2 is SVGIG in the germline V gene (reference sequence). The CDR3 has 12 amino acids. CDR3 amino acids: CAWGGGVTEAFF. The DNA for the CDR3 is TGTGCCTGGGGAGGGGGGGTCACTGAAGCTTTCTTT.

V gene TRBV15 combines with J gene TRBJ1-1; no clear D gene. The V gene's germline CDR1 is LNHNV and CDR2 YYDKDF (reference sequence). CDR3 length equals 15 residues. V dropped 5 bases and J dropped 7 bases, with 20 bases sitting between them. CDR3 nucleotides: TGTGCCACCAGCCCCAAGAAGCTGCACCCGAGTGAAGCTTTCTTT. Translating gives CATSPKKLHPSEAFF.

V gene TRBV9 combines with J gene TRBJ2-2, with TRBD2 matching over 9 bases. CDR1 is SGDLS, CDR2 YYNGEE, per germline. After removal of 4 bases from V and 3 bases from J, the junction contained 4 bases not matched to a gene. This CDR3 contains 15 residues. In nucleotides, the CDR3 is TGTGCCAGCAGCTCTAGCGGGGTGCACACCGGGGAGCTGTTTTTT. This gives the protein CASSSSGVHTGELFF.